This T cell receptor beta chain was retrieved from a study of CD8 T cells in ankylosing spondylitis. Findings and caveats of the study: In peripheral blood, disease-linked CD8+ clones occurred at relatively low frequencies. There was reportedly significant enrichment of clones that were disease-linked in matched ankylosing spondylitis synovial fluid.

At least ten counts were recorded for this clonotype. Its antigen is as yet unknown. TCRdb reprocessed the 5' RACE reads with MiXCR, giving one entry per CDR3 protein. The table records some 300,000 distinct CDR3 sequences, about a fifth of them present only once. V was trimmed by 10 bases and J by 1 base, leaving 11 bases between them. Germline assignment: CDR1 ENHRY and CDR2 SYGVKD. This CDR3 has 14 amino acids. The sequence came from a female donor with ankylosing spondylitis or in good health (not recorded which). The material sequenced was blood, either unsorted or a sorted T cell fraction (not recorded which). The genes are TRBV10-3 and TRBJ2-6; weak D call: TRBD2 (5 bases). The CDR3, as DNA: TGTGCCAGCTCCGAGGGATCTGGGGCCAACGTCCTGACTTTC. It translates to CASSEGSGANVLTF.